This T cell receptor beta chain is drawn from a study of post-analysis software for immune sequencing data. The study, taken as a whole, reports: Clustering by F measure revealed strong co-clustering among samples prepared together in one batch. Controls had lower frequencies than patients of roughly five TRBV segments, which included TRBV5-6, TRBV5-1 and TRBV20-1. Significantly decreased normalized Chao1 diversity was recorded for multiple sclerosis patients relative to controls.

There are a few counts of this clonotype. Antigen unknown. V lost 2 bases to trimming and J lost 4 bases, with 15 bases between them. The CDR3 runs 17 residues. The V gene's germline CDR1 is LGHNA and CDR2 YSLEER. Unique molecular identifiers were present in the TCR beta cDNA libraries. Each CDR3 protein gets one entry after TCRdb re-called the PCR reads with MiXCR. The sample lists about 680,000 distinct CDR3 sequences; roughly three fifths were seen once. Sequencing was carried out using blood. This TCR was recovered from a girl aged 2-15 years with multiple sclerosis. This chain connects TRBV4-3 to TRBJ1-6; a possible D gene is TRBD1 (6 bases). DNA of the CDR3: TGCGCCAGCAGCCAAAGGACAGATCCAACTTATAATTCACCCCTCCACTTT. It yields the protein CASSQRTDPTYNSPLHF.